This T cell receptor (beta chain) was recovered during a study of blood T cell repertoires in COVID-19. Study as a whole: The cDNA or gDNA used as material had been derived from T cells, B-cell-depleted T cells, or PBMCs.

This clone was recorded at least ten times. Measured with immunoSEQ multiplex PCR; TCRdb has only the in-frame clones, and not every one. The sample includes roughly 70,000 clones, approximately 80% of them seen just once. Trimming shortened V by 0 bases and J by 5 bases, and 11 bases separated the two germline ends. There are 14 residues in the CDR3. Germline values: CDR1 SNHLY, CDR2 FYNNEI. The gene calls are TRBV2 and TRBJ2-7, with D possibly TRBD1 on 6 matching bases. Specimen: peripheral blood. This TCR came from a human donor in a cohort sampled during active COVID-19. The CDR3 DNA reads as TGTGCCAGCAGTGAAGCTTGGCAGGGGAACGAGCAGTACTTC. It is translated as CASSEAWQGNEQYF. Together with reference TRBV2 and TRBJ2-7, the CDR3 gives the full variable domain: EPEVTQTPSHQVTQMGQEVILRCVPISNHLYFYWYRQILGQKVEFLVSFYNNEISEKSEIFDDQFSVERPDGSNFTLKIRSTKLEDSAMYFCASSEAWQGNEQYFGPGTRLTVT.